These T cell receptor beta chains were read from a single sample in a study of Ad26.COV2.S vaccination and SARS-CoV-2 variants. The repertoire was sequenced with immunoSEQ multiplex PCR; TCRdb's copy has only in-frame clones and lacks some. The repertoire holds about 680,000 clones, with about 89% as singletons. The input for sequencing was peripheral blood, taken in a trial of Ad26.COV2.S vaccine versus placebo. All receptors come from a person between 18 and 65 years old who received the Ad26.COV2.S COVID-19 vaccine or a placebo. Both conserved end residues are part of each CDR3. D genes are given only for firm matches. Expanded clones are given a class, and other clones once, few, many or no size at all.

V	J	size	D	DNA	CDR3
TRBV5-1	TRBJ1-1	NA	TRBD1	TGCGCCAGCAGCTTGATTCCCAGGGGGACCACTGAAGCTTTCTTT	CASSLIPRGTTEAFF
TRBV20-1	TRBJ2-1	NA	TRBD2	TGCAGTGCTAGTGACTGGCTAGCGGGGGGTGAGCAGTTCTTC	CSASDWLAGGEQFF
TRBV2	TRBJ2-5	NA	NA	TGTGCCAGCAGTGAGACTAGGCGGGAGACCCAGTACTTC	CASSETRRETQYF
TRBV11-3	TRBJ2-1	NA	NA	TGTGCCAGCAGCTTACGAGGGGTGAATGAGCAGTTCTTC	CASSLRGVNEQFF
TRBV2	TRBJ2-6	once	NA	TGTGCCAGCTGGGAGGCCAACGTCCTGACTTTC	CASWEANVLTF
TRBV7-9	TRBJ1-4	NA	TRBD1	TGTGCCAGCAGCACTCCGGGACAGAGAGAAAAACTGTTTTTT	CASSTPGQREKLFF
TRBV10-3	TRBJ2-7	NA	TRBD1	TGTGCCATCAGTAATCGACAGGGCTCCTACGAGCAGTACTTC	CAISNRQGSYEQYF
TRBV10-3	TRBJ2-2	NA	TRBD2	TGTGCCATCAGAACTAGCGGGGGTACCGGGGAGCTGTTTTTT	CAIRTSGGTGELFF
TRBV19	TRBJ2-7	NA	TRBD2	TGTGCCAGTAGTAGTTGGAGCGGGAGTTCCTACGAGCAGTACTTC	CASSSWSGSSYEQYF
TRBV5-1	TRBJ2-5	once	TRBD1	TGCGCCAGCAGCTTGGGTACAGGGGGCCAAGAGACCCAGTACTTC	CASSLGTGGQETQYF
TRBV19	TRBJ2-1	NA	NA	TGTGCCAGTAGTATAGCGGCAAAATACAATGAGCAGTTCTTC	CASSIAAKYNEQFF
TRBV19	TRBJ1-1	NA	NA	TGTGCCAGTAGTCTCCGGCTGGGCACTGAAGCTTTCTTT	CASSLRLGTEAFF
TRBV7-2	TRBJ2-7	NA	TRBD2	TGTGCCAGCAGCGCGGGACTAGCGGGGTCCTACGAGCAGTACTTC	CASSAGLAGSYEQYF
TRBV27	TRBJ2-1	NA	TRBD1	TGTGCCAGCAGTTTATTTGATATGGGACAGGGGAGCTACAATGAGCAGTTCTTC	CASSLFDMGQGSYNEQFF
TRBV6-4	TRBJ2-3	NA	TRBD2	TGTGCCAGCAGTGAAGATAGCGGGGGCCGGGGAGATACGCAGTATTTT	CASSEDSGGRGDTQYF
TRBV5-1	TRBJ2-7	NA	TRBD1	TGCGCCAGCAGCTTGGCCCTACAGGGGTACGAGCAGTACTTC	CASSLALQGYEQYF
TRBV19	TRBJ1-5	few	NA	TGTGCCAGTAGTCCGAGGTCCCTCGGCAATCAGCCCCAGCATTTT	CASSPRSLGNQPQHF
TRBV27	TRBJ2-5	NA	NA	TGTGCCAGCAGTTTTCAGGGCGCCCAAGAGACCCAGTACTTC	CASSFQGAQETQYF
TRBV10-2	TRBJ2-7	NA	NA	TGCGCCAGCAGTGAGTCTAGCGCGCTCCCCTACGAGCAGTACTTC	CASSESSALPYEQYF
TRBV7-2	TRBJ1-5	NA	NA	TGTGCCAGCAGCTCAAGGGTTAGCAATCAGCCCCAGCATTTT	CASSSRVSNQPQHF
TRBV6-1	TRBJ2-7	NA	TRBD2	TGTGCCAGCAGTGAAGGACTAGCGGGCCCGTCGTACGAGCAGTACTTC	CASSEGLAGPSYEQYF
TRBV4-3	TRBJ2-7	NA	NA	TGCGCCAGCAGCCGCAGCGCAGGGTGGGCCTACGAGCAGTACTTC	CASSRSAGWAYEQYF
TRBV11-2	TRBJ2-7	NA	TRBD1	TGTGCCAGCAGCTTGGACAGGGGGCTTGGCTACGAGCAGTACTTC	CASSLDRGLGYEQYF
TRBV30	TRBJ2-7	NA	TRBD1	TGTGCCTGGGAAAAGGTAGGGGGCTACGCGCAGTACTTC	CAWEKVGGYAQYF
TRBV3-1/TRBV3-2	TRBJ1-5	NA	NA	TGTGCCAGCGCTTCCTCTACGTCCCCTTATCAGCCCCAGCATTTT	CASASSTSPYQPQHF
TRBV7-9	TRBJ1-4	NA	TRBD1	TGTGCCAGCACTCTATCCCCGGGACAGGCCGTTTTT	CASTLSPGQAVF
TRBV24-1	TRBJ2-3	NA	TRBD1	TGTGCCACCAGTGATTACAGGGGACCTACGCAGTATTTT	CATSDYRGPTQYF
TRBV10-3	TRBJ2-7	NA	NA	TGTGCCATCAGTGAGTCCGGTTACGAGCAGTACTTC	CAISESGYEQYF
TRBV11-2	TRBJ2-7	NA	NA	TGTGCCAGCACCCCTACAGGTTACGAGCAGTACTTC	CASTPTGYEQYF